The following is a T cell receptor (beta chain) sequence with its context. This clone was detected only once. The antigen it recognizes is unknown. Base qualities are not provided; no much larger clone lies one nucleotide away. After removal of 3 bases from V and 6 bases from J, the junction retains 12 bases not matched to a gene. The CDR3 measures 16 amino acids from cysteine to phenylalanine. Just the 48-base CDR3 DNA is kept, in frame starting at base 1. CDR1 and CDR2 are drawn from the germline V gene: MGHRA, YSYEKL. The source of the sample is a study of blood T cell repertoires in COVID-19 (dated by TCRdb to 2018 to 2020). Regarding the complete study: Samples from collaborators originated in the United States, Italy and Spain and spanned both the acute and convalescent phases of COVID-19. The dataset comprised deeply sampled blood TCRbeta repertoires from subjects exposed to, actively infected with, or recovered from COVID-19. Samples came from the ongoing ImmuneRACE study (first 160 participants) plus 1,254 subjects from 6 global collaborators. The prospective study material was composed of cDNA or gDNA derived from T cells, B-cell-depleted T cells, or PBMCs. Where available, HLA class I and class II types were taken from metadata supplied by the sample provider and were not determined by assay-based typing. Sample metadata almost always included a de-identified subject ID, COVID-19 status, age in years and sex. The repertoires were made available in a free public database intended to serve as a resource for research on the immune response to SARS-CoV-2.

The collaborating institutions used their own protocols to collect whole blood in K2EDTA tubes. For TCRbeta analysis, collaborator samples were shipped as frozen whole blood, as isolated PBMCs, or as DNA extracted from either sample type. TCRbeta CDR3 regions were amplified from genomic DNA using the immunoSEQ Assay, a bias-controlled multiplex PCR. Regarding the original processing steps: The number of nucleated cells in each sample was estimated by amplification of reference gene primers within the assay. Sequence reads were collapsed and filtered to measure the absolute abundance of every unique TCRbeta CDR3 rearrangement. For each sample, productive Simpson clonality was calculated as the square root of Simpson's diversity index across productive rearrangements. Sourced from immuneACCESS, this table was stored by TCRdb with only in-frame sequences that have V and J called. A share of the clones is absent; for the studies checked, an unresolved V gene accounts for under half, and the remainder has no known explanation. V and J calls and clone size are given by that table; D and trimming were obtained from the DNA. Recorded for this sample are some 150,000 clones; around 89% of them occurred a single time. Together, the top ten hold approximately 15% of the sample.

Beyond this particular receptor, the publication reports: Clinical and demographic metadata were provided uncurated, with the amount varying by source and participant.

Here the chain combines TRBV4-1 and TRBJ2-3, and 7 junction bases match TRBD1. The sequenced sample was peripheral blood. The TCR comes from a woman between 35 and 50 years old with acute or convalescent COVID-19. The sequenced DNA is TGCGCCAGCAGCCAGGACAGGACCCCCGCCGCGGATACGCAGTATTTT. This yields the protein CASSQDRTPAADTQYF.